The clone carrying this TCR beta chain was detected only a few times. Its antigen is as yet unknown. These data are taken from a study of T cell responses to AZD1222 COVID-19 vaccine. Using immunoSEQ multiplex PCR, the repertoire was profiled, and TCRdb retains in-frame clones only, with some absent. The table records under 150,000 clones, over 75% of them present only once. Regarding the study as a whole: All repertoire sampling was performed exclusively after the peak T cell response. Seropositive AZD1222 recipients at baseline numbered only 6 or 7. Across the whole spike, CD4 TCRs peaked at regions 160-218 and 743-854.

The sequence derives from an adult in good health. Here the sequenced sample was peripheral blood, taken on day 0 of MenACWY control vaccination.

The DNA of the CDR3 is TGTGCCAGCAGCCAAGGTGAGGGGCGGTACGAGCAGTACTTC. Translated, it gives CASSQGEGRYEQYF. This chain uses TRBV4-2 with TRBJ2-7, with D perhaps assigned TRBD1 or TRBD2 (5 bases each). The germline gives CDR1 LGHNA, CDR2 YNFKEQ. This CDR3 is built from 14 residues. V was shortened by 1 base and J by 4 bases, with 11 bases between the two germline ends.